A single sample gave rise to the 24 T cell receptor beta chains below, sequenced in a study of OX40 agonist ivuxolimab in advanced cancers. Clones were read by immunoSEQ multiplex PCR, and TCRdb kept only the in-frame ones, dropping some. The data show tens of thousands of clones, with 84% seen just once and roughly 1.2% held by the top ten. The sample in question was CD4+ or CD8+ T cells sorted from blood, obtained in a trial of the OX40 agonist ivuxolimab. The receptors were gathered from an adult with an advanced solid tumor such as melanoma, head and neck, liver or kidney cancer.

This chain links TRBV5-1 with TRBJ1-4, with D tentatively TRBD1 (5 bases). Trimming shortened V by 4 bases and J by 3 bases, and 13 bases separated the two germline ends. Germline V gene sequence: CDR1 SGHRS, CDR2 YFSETQ. The CDR3 consists of 15 residues. CDR3 loop: CASSPTGVSNEKLFF. The CDR3 DNA reads as TGCGCCAGCAGCCCTACAGGAGTATCTAATGAAAAACTGTTTTTT. Full variable domain (remainder filled in from reference TRBV5-1 and TRBJ1-4): KAGVTQTPRYLIKTRGQQVTLSCSPISGHRSVSWYQQTPGQGLQFLFEYFSETQRNKGNFPGRFSGRQFSNSRSEMNVSTLELGDSALYLCASSPTGVSNEKLFFGSGTQLSVL.

The gene calls are TRBV7-2 and TRBJ1-4; 7 positions match TRBD1. This CDR3 region has 14 residues. The trim removed 3 bases at V and 8 bases at J, leaving 6 bases unmatched. CDR1 is SGHTA, CDR2 FQGNSA, per germline. Written as DNA, the CDR3 is TGTGCCAGCAGCTTTAACAGGGGCGGAGAAAAACTGTTTTTT. Protein product: CASSFNRGGEKLFF.

The chain combines TRBV11-2 with TRBJ1-1; D not resolved. V shed 5 bases and J shed 7 bases, with 11 bases lying between them. CDR3 length: 12 residues. Germline-derived CDR1 and CDR2 are SGHAT and FQNNGV. Here the CDR3 reads CASSPAGFEAFF. CDR3 nucleotides: TGTGCCAGCAGCCCAGCGGGTTTTGAAGCTTTCTTT.

The V and J genes are TRBV2 and TRBJ2-5, with 10 bases that match TRBD1. The V gene end was trimmed by 8 bases and the J gene end by 5 bases; junction bases not matched to a gene: 2. The CDR3 spans 12 residues. Germline-derived CDR1 and CDR2 are SNHLY and FYNNEI. The CDR3 DNA reads as TGTGCCAGCGGGACAGGGGTGGAGACCCAGTACTTC. Translated, it gives CASGTGVETQYF.

J is TRBJ2-7 and V is TRBV7-9; TRBD1 aligns across 9 bases. CDR3 length: 16 amino acids. Germline V gives CDR1 SEHNR, CDR2 FQNEAQ (reference sequence). J gave up 2 bases and V 6 bases, and 11 bases lay outside the gene matches. CDR3 loop: CASSYTGTGRTYEQYF. Written as DNA, the CDR3 is TGTGCCAGCAGTTATACCGGGACAGGGAGGACCTACGAGCAGTACTTC.

This chain links TRBV7-9 with TRBJ1-5; D unresolved. This CDR3 is built from 15 residues. Germline V gene sequence: CDR1 SEHNR, CDR2 FQNEAQ (reference sequence). The ends were cut back, 5 bases at V and 4 bases at J, with 15 bases in the middle. The CDR3 coding sequence is TGTGCCAGCAGCCTCGGGGAGACCATAAATCAGCCCCAGCATTTT. Translation: CASSLGETINQPQHF.

The V call is TRBV2, the J call TRBJ2-2, with D uncertain. CDR3 length: 12 amino acids. V was cut by 6 bases and J by 6 bases, with 8 bases left in between. In germline, CDR1 is SNHLY, CDR2 FYNNEI. CDR3 nucleotides: TGTGCCAGCAGCCACGACCCCGGGGAGCTGTTTTTT. It encodes CASSHDPGELFF.

This clone was detected only a few times. The chain combines TRBV10-3 with TRBJ2-3; D is perhaps TRBD2 (5 bases). Trimming removed 1 base from V and 0 bases from J, with 8 bases in between. Looked up from germline, CDR1 is ENHRY and CDR2 is SYGVKD. The CDR3 runs 15 residues. CDR3 bases: TGTGCCATCAGTGAGTTCTCGGGGAGCACAGATACGCAGTATTTT. It specifies CAISEFSGSTDTQYF.

The rearrangement joins TRBV5-4 to TRBJ2-5, with 13 bases aligning to TRBD2. The CDR3 spans 15 residues. Trimming cost V 1 base and J 4 bases; bases outside gene matches: 1. Germline V gene sequence: CDR1 SGHNT, CDR2 YYREEE (reference sequence). The CDR3 coding sequence is TGTGCCAGCAGCTTGCGACTAGCGGGGGGAGAGACCCAGTACTTC. Translating gives CASSLRLAGGETQYF.

The rearrangement links TRBV6-6 to TRBJ1-1; D gene unclear. This CDR3 is built from 13 residues. Per the germline V gene, CDR1 is MNHNY and CDR2 is SVGAGI (reference sequence). V was shortened by 7 bases and J by 3 bases, with 12 bases between the two germline ends. The CDR3 sequence: CASTGISDTEAFF. In DNA form, the CDR3 reads TGTGCCAGCACCGGAATTTCCGACACTGAAGCTTTCTTT.

This clone was detected only a few times. The chain recombines TRBV11-2 with TRBJ2-7; 7 bases line up with TRBD1. This CDR3 is built from 14 residues. Germline assignment: CDR1 SGHAT and CDR2 FQNNGV. With 5 bases clipped from V and 0 bases from J, the junction kept 4 bases outside the gene matches. CDR3 in DNA: TGTGCCAGCAGCCCCGACAGGGTCTCCTACGAGCAGTACTTC. It yields the protein CASSPDRVSYEQYF.

The CDR3 here is CASSGTGAISGNTIYF. Written as DNA, the CDR3 is TGTGCCAGTAGCGGGACAGGGGCTATCTCTGGAAACACCATATATTTT. The rearrangement uses TRBV19 and TRBJ1-3, with TRBD1 identical over 10 bases. V lost 6 bases to trimming and J lost 0 bases; unmatched junction nucleotides: 5. The CDR3 consists of 16 residues. Looked up from germline, CDR1 is LNHDA and CDR2 is SQIVND (reference sequence).

The rearrangement joins TRBV6-6 to TRBJ1-5; the D gene is possibly TRBD1 (6 bases). There are 14 residues in the CDR3. Trimming removed 5 bases from V and 4 bases from J, with 12 bases in between. Germline-derived CDR1 and CDR2 are MNHNY and SVGAGI (reference sequence). The CDR3 here is CASSKRQVNQPQHF. In DNA form, the CDR3 reads TGTGCCAGCAGTAAGCGACAGGTTAATCAGCCCCAGCATTTT.

V and J are TRBV6-5 and TRBJ2-1; 9 nucleotides match TRBD2. Unmatched junction bases numbered 6, after V lost 0 bases and J lost 6 bases. Germline loops: CDR1 MNHEY, CDR2 SVGAGI. CDR3 length: 16 amino acids. The CDR3: CASSYSGLAGANEQFF. In DNA, the CDR3 is TGTGCCAGCAGTTACTCGGGACTAGCTGGGGCCAATGAGCAGTTCTTC.

The J gene is TRBJ1-4, the V gene TRBV7-9, with D unresolved. The ends were cut back, 1 base at V and 4 bases at J, with 7 bases in the middle. This CDR3 region has 14 residues. The germline CDR1 and CDR2 sequences are SEHNR and FQNEAQ (reference sequence). The CDR3 is CASSLDTINEKLFF. CDR3 DNA sequence: TGTGCCAGCAGCTTAGACACTATTAATGAAAAACTGTTTTTT.

The chain employs TRBV6-6 and TRBJ2-2; D is ambiguous. The CDR3 runs to 12 residues. V shed 5 bases and J shed 0 bases, with 1 base lying between them. Looked up from germline, CDR1 is MNHNY and CDR2 is SVGAGI (reference sequence). CDR3 region: CASSTNTGELFF. The CDR3, as DNA: TGTGCCAGCAGTACGAACACCGGGGAGCTGTTTTTT.

The chain recombines TRBV19 with TRBJ2-1, with 7 nucleotides matching TRBD2. This CDR3 contains 16 residues. In germline, CDR1 is LNHDA, CDR2 SQIVND (reference sequence). The V and J ends lost 2 bases and 12 bases, in that order; junction bases with no gene match: 16. The CDR3 spells CASSILAQRGLERQFF. CDR3 in DNA: TGTGCCAGTAGTATATTGGCCCAGCGGGGCCTAGAGCGGCAGTTCTTC.

CDR3 nucleotide sequence: TGTGCCAGCAGTTCCCAGGCAACTAATGAAAAACTGTTTTTT. Its protein is CASSSQATNEKLFF. V and J are TRBV6-6 and TRBJ1-4; D call uncertain. Germline CDR1 MNHNY, CDR2 SVGAGI (reference sequence). Between the trimmed V and J ends, which lost 4 bases and 0 bases, there was a span of 6 bases. CDR3 length equals 14 residues.

This chain joins TRBV7-2 and TRBJ1-5, with unresolved D. CDR3 length: 15 amino acids. V shed 1 base and J shed 4 bases, with 11 bases lying between them. CDR1 and CDR2 from the germline V gene are SGHTA and FQGNSA. CDR3 bases: TGTGCCAGCAGCTTAGGTCTCGGCAGAAATCAGCCCCAGCATTTT. Amino acid sequence: CASSLGLGRNQPQHF.

A word on this clone: A read error may be the cause here, since a much bigger clone is one base away. The chain employs TRBV7-3 and TRBJ1-1; D is uncertain. Germline lookup yields CDR1 SGHTA and CDR2 FQGTGA. The CDR3 is made up of 13 amino acids. V was shortened by 2 bases and J by 1 base, with 5 bases between the two germline ends. CDR3 region: CASSLEGNTEAFF. CDR3 DNA: TGTGCCAGCAGCTTAGAGGGGAACACTGAAGCTTTCTTT. The entire variable domain, with the rest obtained from reference TRBV7-3 and TRBJ1-1, is as follows: GAGVSQTPSNKVTEKGKYVELRCDPISGHTALYWYRQSLGQGPEFLIYFQGTGAADDSGLPNDRFFAVRPEGSVSTLKIQRTERGDSAVYLCASSLEGNTEAFFGQGTRLTVV.

The rearrangement links TRBV18 to TRBJ2-4; D tentatively fits TRBD1 or TRBD2 (5 bases each). The CDR3 loop spans 13 amino acids. Trimming removed 1 base from V and 13 bases from J, with 14 bases in between. Germline V CDR1 and CDR2: KGHSH, LQKENI. CDR3 loop: CASSPRDGIGQYF. CDR3 in DNA: TGTGCCAGCTCACCACGGGACGGCATAGGACAGTACTTC. Together with reference TRBV18 and TRBJ2-4, the CDR3 gives the full variable domain: NAGVMQNPRHLVRRRGQEARLRCSPMKGHSHVYWYRQLPEEGLKFMVYLQKENIIDESGMPKERFSAEFPKEGPSILRIQQVVRGDSAAYFCASSPRDGIGQYFGAGTRLSVL.

This chain uses TRBV6-6 with TRBJ1-5; D uncertain. Germline V gives CDR1 MNHNY, CDR2 SVGAGI (reference sequence). Trimming shortened V by 6 bases and J by 5 bases, and 14 bases separated the two germline ends. This CDR3 has 14 amino acids. Written as DNA, the CDR3 is TGTGCCAGCAGCCCCCTGCGACCCGATCAGCCCCAGCATTTT. Its protein product is CASSPLRPDQPQHF.

By share of the sample, this clone is medium-sized. V gene TRBV7-9 combines with J gene TRBJ1-6, with D possibly being TRBD1 (6 bases). Germline V gene lookup returns CDR1 SEHNR and CDR2 FQNEAQ (reference sequence). This CDR3 comprises 12 residues. V lost 4 bases to trimming and J lost 11 bases, with 9 bases between them. CDR3 sequence reads: CASSSGVTPLHF. In nucleotides, the CDR3 is TGTGCCAGCAGCTCAGGGGTCACACCCCTCCACTTT.

V is TRBV5-1 and J is TRBJ2-7; no reliable D call. V was trimmed by 2 bases and J by 2 bases, leaving 11 bases between them. The CDR3 has 14 amino acids. Germline V gene sequence: CDR1 SGHRS, CDR2 YFSETQ. The CDR3 is CASSLKGRPYEQYF. Here the CDR3 DNA reads TGCGCCAGCAGCTTAAAGGGTAGGCCCTACGAGCAGTACTTC.